A single sample is the source of the 24 T cell receptor beta chains below, sequenced in a study of monozygotic twins with inflammatory bowel disease. Following a re-call of the 5' RACE reads, TCRdb has one entry per CDR3 protein and lacks DNA. The listing records some 170,000 distinct CDR3 sequences. Sequenced: blood. The receptors originated from a human donor with ulcerative colitis or Crohn's disease, or a healthy co-twin of an affected twin (not recorded which).

The CDR3 reads CASSLRQGTNTEAFF. The rearrangement uses TRBV11-2 and TRBJ1-1; the TRBD1 assignment by TCRdb is unverifiable without DNA. CDR3 length equals 15 residues. Germline V lookup: CDR1 SGHAT, CDR2 FQNNGV.

This rearrangement joins TRBV20-1 to TRBJ2-1. The CDR3 spans 15 residues. Germline V gene sequence: CDR1 DFQATT, CDR2 SNEGSKA (reference sequence). The CDR3 protein is CSARAFPLSYNEQFF.

This chain links TRBV7-2 with TRBJ2-1; TCRdb gives TRBD1 as the D gene, but with no DNA this cannot be confirmed. This CDR3 has 15 residues. Germline-derived CDR1 and CDR2 are SGHTA and FQGNSA. CDR3 region: CASSLSGTQSKEQFF. The full variable domain, its missing parts supplied by reference TRBV7-2 and TRBJ2-1, is GAGVSQSPSNKVTEKGKDVELRCDPISGHTALYWYRQSLGQGLEFLIYFQGNSAPDKSGLPSDRFSAERTGGSVSTLTIQRTQQEDSAVYLCASSLSGTQSKEQFFGPGTRLTVL.

This sequence joins TRBV6-5 and TRBJ2-3. Germline V gene sequence: CDR1 MNHEY, CDR2 SVGAGI. This CDR3 contains 14 residues. Here the CDR3 reads CASSYAPGTDTQYF.

The J gene is TRBJ2-1, the V gene TRBV12-3 or TRBV12-4. The CDR3 sequence is 14 residues long. This CDR3 reads CASSLGPSSNEQFF.

The CDR3 sequence is CASSPGQPITYEQYF. The V and J genes are TRBV5-1 and TRBJ2-7; TCRdb indicates TRBD1, and absent DNA this call remains unverified. The CDR3 contains 15 residues. From germline, CDR1 is SGHRS and CDR2 YFSETQ.

V and J are TRBV28 and TRBJ2-1; as DNA is missing, the TRBD2 call by TCRdb cannot be tested. The CDR3 runs to 18 residues. Germline V gives CDR1 MDHEN, CDR2 SYDVKM. The CDR3 region is CASSLLGASGSYYNEQFF. The full variable domain, its missing parts supplied by reference TRBV28 and TRBJ2-1, is DVKVTQSSRYLVKRTGEKVFLECVQDMDHENMFWYRQDPGLGLRLIYFSYDVKMKEKGDIPEGYSVSREKKERFSLILESASTNQTSMYLCASSLLGASGSYYNEQFFGPGTRLTVL.

This chain connects TRBV5-1 to TRBJ2-1; with no DNA, the TCRdb D assignment of TRBD2 cannot be verified. Per the germline V gene, CDR1 is SGHRS and CDR2 is YFSETQ. The CDR3 has 16 residues. Here the CDR3 reads CASSLARLAGENEQFF.

The chain is built from TRBV5-5 and TRBJ1-2; TCRdb picks TRBD1, but there is no DNA to check that call. This CDR3 spans 13 amino acids. Germline CDR1 reads SGHKS; CDR2 reads YYEKEE (reference sequence). The CDR3 region is CASSMGTGNGYTF.

The chain uses TRBV27 and TRBJ2-1; TCRdb gives TRBD1 as the D gene, but with no DNA this cannot be confirmed. CDR1 is MNHEY, CDR2 SMNVEV, per germline (reference sequence). The CDR3 extends over 16 amino acids. The CDR3 reads CASSFRGGWSDNEQFF.

CDR3 amino acids: CALRSATGELFF. The chain is built from TRBV12-3 or TRBV12-4 and TRBJ2-2. CDR3 length: 12 residues.

This sequence joins TRBV27 and TRBJ1-6; TCRdb calls TRBD1, which cannot be checked without DNA. The CDR3 runs to 14 residues. CDR1 and CDR2 (germline): MNHEY, SMNVEV (reference sequence). The CDR3 protein is CASSSDSLNSPLHF.

CDR3 region: CASSPKIDEQFF. The rearrangement joins TRBV7-9 to TRBJ2-1. Germline lookup yields CDR1 SEHNR and CDR2 FQNEAQ (reference sequence). The CDR3 covers 12 residues. The whole variable domain, remainder taken from reference TRBV7-9 and TRBJ2-1, is DTGVSQNPRHKITKRGQNVTFRCDPISEHNRLYWYRQTLGQGPEFLTYFQNEAQLEKSRLLSDRFSAERPKGSFSTLEIQRTEQGDSAMYLCASSPKIDEQFFGPGTRLTVL.

The CDR3 reads CASSSGNQPQHF. V is TRBV28 and J is TRBJ1-5. CDR3 size: 12 residues. Germline CDR1 reads MDHEN; CDR2 reads SYDVKM.

The rearrangement uses TRBV5-1 and TRBJ2-4; the D gene TCRdb calls, TRBD1, cannot be checked with no DNA. The CDR3 spans 13 residues. Germline CDR1 is SGHRS and CDR2 is YFSETQ. The CDR3 region is CASLGDLMDIQYF.

The chain joins TRBV24-1 to TRBJ1-2. The CDR3 loop spans 13 amino acids. Germline V gene data show CDR1 as KGHDR and CDR2 as SFDVKD. This chain's CDR3 is CATSDKLTYGYTF.

This sequence joins TRBV3-1 and TRBJ2-7; lacking DNA, the TRBD2 call made by TCRdb goes unchecked. CDR3 length: 15 residues. CDR1 is LGHDT, CDR2 YNNKEL, per germline (reference sequence). CDR3 sequence: CASSQEGPLAGGLYF.

The chain is built from TRBV12-3 or TRBV12-4 and TRBJ2-7; TCRdb designates TRBD1, a call that cannot be tested without DNA. The CDR3 covers 14 residues. The CDR3 loop reads CASSQNRPLYEQYF.

The CDR3 protein is CASRRGRDEQFF. J is TRBJ2-1 and V is TRBV11-2; TCRdb lists TRBD1, though no DNA is available to test this call. Per germline, CDR1 SGHAT and CDR2 FQNNGV. The CDR3 sequence is 12 residues long. The full variable domain, in which reference TRBV11-2 and TRBJ2-1 provide the parts outside the CDR3, is EAGVAQSPRYKIIEKRQSVAFWCNPISGHATLYWYQQILGQGPKLLIQFQNNGVVDDSQLPKDRFSAERLKGVDSTLKIQPAKLEDSAVYLCASRRGRDEQFFGPGTRLTVL.

This sequence joins TRBV7-9 and TRBJ2-5. The germline V gene has CDR1 SEHNR and CDR2 FQNEAQ (reference sequence). This CDR3 region has 14 residues. CDR3: CASNVAGVVETQYF.

V usage is TRBV28 and J usage is TRBJ2-7; TCRdb calls TRBD1, which cannot be checked without DNA. This CDR3 is built from 15 residues. Germline loops: CDR1 MDHEN, CDR2 SYDVKM. The CDR3 sequence is CASSPGTAGSYEQYF.

The chain combines TRBV5-1 with TRBJ1-1. This CDR3 contains 14 residues. The germline V gene encodes CDR1 SGHRS and CDR2 YFSETQ. The CDR3 sequence: CASSSIRVNTEAFF.

The gene calls are TRBV5-1 and TRBJ2-3; TCRdb's D call, TRBD2, is unchecked because there is no DNA. The CDR3 is 15 amino acids. In germline, CDR1 is SGHRS, CDR2 YFSETQ. The CDR3 loop is CASSYPTLRQTTQYF.

The chain has TRBV11-2 and TRBJ2-3; TCRdb reports TRBD1, a call that lacks DNA to check it against. This CDR3 spans 18 amino acids. The V gene's germline CDR1 is SGHAT and CDR2 FQNNGV. The CDR3 is CASFPAPQAETSTDTQYF.